This T cell receptor beta chain came from a study of blood T cells in healthy people across ages (dated by TCRdb to about 2015). With regard to the full study: In model experiments, roughly one uniquely barcoded TCR beta cDNA molecule per two T cells was captured by template switching. Age-related changes in TCR beta repertoire diversity were measured in the study by deep sequencing normalized with unique cDNA molecular identifiers. Four age groups were formed from the donors: young (average 16 years), middle-aged (just under 40), aged (approximately 60) and long-lived (less than 85). For two donors (one aged 18 to 30 and one aged 80 or older), the study analyzed two additional independent replicas of 1 million unique cDNA reads from the same blood draw. Overall study outcomes, separate from this receptor: Because donor CMV infection status was unknown, age-related changes in expanded clonotypes were potentially confounded. A strong correlation was found between observed TCR beta diversity and the percentage of naive T cells measured by flow cytometry. As age increased, observed TCR beta diversity per million T cells dropped in a roughly linear way, and a significant reduction was already evident by age 40. Compared with the aged group, the long-lived group had more naive CD4+ T cells, fewer expanded clones and increased TCR diversity, suggesting age selection. Since profiling was done on bulk unsorted PBMCs, naive and antigen-experienced compartments could not be conclusively compared. Estimates of total diversity from one million sequenced T cells were regarded as lower bounds and underestimates.

The donors were 40 or so Caucasian individuals from Russia, aged roughly 6 to 100 years, who were systemically healthy. Each donor gave 8 to 10 milliliters of peripheral blood, collected into EDTA-treated Vacutainer tubes. Ficoll-Paque density-gradient centrifugation was used to isolate PBMCs, with at least 7 million per sample. Total RNA, at least 6 micrograms per sample, was extracted from PBMCs with Trizol reagent. For every donor, an aliquot of PBMCs went through flow cytometry to measure the percentages of naive CD45RAhigh/CD27high T cells. Libraries were constructed by 5' RACE. This sample was sequenced with an Illumina HiSeq 2500. A second PCR of roughly 7 to 11 cycles was performed with a sample-barcoded 5' primer and a J-beta primer mix. Each TCR beta cDNA molecule received a unique molecular identifier from a template-switch 5' adaptor carrying 12 random nucleotides. At least 2.5 million CDR3-containing paired-end reads were obtained from each sample. First-strand cDNA was synthesized from all RNA with the Mint cDNA synthesis kit, primed by a TRBC-specific oligonucleotide. After uracil-DNA glycosylase treatment, a first 18-cycle PCR used universal primers M1SS and BC2_uni_R on all cDNA. The paper's data handling went like this. Each sample was normalized by randomly selecting 1 million high-quality reads, each carrying a distinct molecular identifier. Reads with shared molecular identifiers were discarded instead of being binned into consensus sequences. MiTCR, set to a Q25 quality threshold and the strictest error-elimination algorithm, was used for CDR3 identification, clonotype clustering and error correction. A nonparametric unseen species model with Euler transformation was used to estimate lower-bound total TCR beta diversity. Using fastp at Q25 and MiXCR, TCRdb reprocessed the public reads and kept productive beta chains. Each CDR3 protein gets just one entry, which takes the most common genes and DNA from the rows behind it. These V and J calls are TCRdb output, not the study's own analysis. The sample table lists about 930,000 distinct CDR3 sequences, about 27% of them with a count of one. About 10% of the sample belongs to the ten largest clones.

Spanning cysteine to phenylalanine, the CDR3 consists of 12 amino acids. Only the CDR3 part of the read is kept: 36 bases, read in frame from the first base. The germline V gene specifies MNHEY as CDR1 and SVGAGI as CDR2. The trim is 6 bases for V and 13 bases for J, with a gap of 16 bases between the germline ends. As to this clonotype: The antigen this receptor binds is unknown. No per-base quality is available; no much larger clone lies one base away.

The same data also contributed to another study, on T cells of mothers and their children. According to the second study: The donors were nine systemically healthy Caucasian individuals, made up of three mothers and their six children. cDNA synthesis consumed the entire amount of extracted RNA, loaded at around 1.5 ug RNA in each 15 ul reaction. In the second PCR, the M1S primer introduced both the sample barcodes and 2-4 random nucleotides. Over 8 million TCR beta CDR3 reads were obtained for each mother, and 2.7 million or so reads were obtained for each child. TCR recombination output is similarly shaped by thymic selection in related and unrelated pairs, with a minor effect exerted by inherited differences. Normalized repertoire overlap in related mother-child pairs was always slightly higher than in unrelated mother-child pairs, but the difference was never significant. With a sensitivity of about 100 clones per million clonotypes, no persistent microchimeric T cell clones were detected. To look for features that set related mother-child pairs apart from unrelated individuals, the researchers ran deep NGS to compare the TCR beta repertoires of mothers and children. On average, the children were approximately 12 +/- 4 years old, while the mothers were approximately 41 +/- 4 years old. After adapter ligation with NEBNext reagents, the libraries were sequenced on Illumina HiSeq 2000 with 100+100 nt paired-end reads. To avoid cross-contamination, the mother libraries and the child libraries were prepared a month apart and sequenced in separate runs. Each donor had between roughly 450,000 and 2,100,000 distinct TCR beta clonotypes identified. Naive TCR beta clonotypes were estimated from low-frequency clonotypes matched to each donor's FACS-determined naive share, without sorting.

The source of this sequence is a middle-aged woman in good health. The chain joins TRBV6-5 to TRBJ2-1; the D gene lacks a confident call. Sequencing used blood. The DNA sequence is as follows: TGTGCCAGCAGAAAAAGCAGAGAGGCCCAGTTCTTC. Its amino acids are CASRKSREAQFF.